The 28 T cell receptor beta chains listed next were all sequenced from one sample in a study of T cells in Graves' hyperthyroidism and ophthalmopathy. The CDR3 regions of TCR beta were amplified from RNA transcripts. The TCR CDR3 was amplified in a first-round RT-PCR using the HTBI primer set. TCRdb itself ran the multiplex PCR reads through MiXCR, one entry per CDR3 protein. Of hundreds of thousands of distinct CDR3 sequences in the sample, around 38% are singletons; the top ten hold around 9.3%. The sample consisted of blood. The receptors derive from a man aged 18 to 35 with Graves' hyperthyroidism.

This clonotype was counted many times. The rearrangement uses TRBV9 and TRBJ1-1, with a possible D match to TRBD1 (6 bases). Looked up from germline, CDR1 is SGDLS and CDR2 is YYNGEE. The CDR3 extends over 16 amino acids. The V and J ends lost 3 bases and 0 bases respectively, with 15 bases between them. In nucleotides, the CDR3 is TGTGCCAGCAGCGACCGGGACACCAGAATGAACACTGAAGCTTTCTTT. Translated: CASSDRDTRMNTEAFF.

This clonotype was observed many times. The CDR3 DNA is TGTGCCAGCAGTGAAGAACAGAGTAGCAATCAGCCCCAGCATTTT. Translated, it gives CASSEEQSSNQPQHF. The chain employs TRBV2 and TRBJ1-5; D ambiguous. CDR1 is SNHLY, CDR2 FYNNEI, per germline. The CDR3 covers 15 residues. With 1 base removed from V and 0 bases from J, the gap between germline ends came to 7 bases.

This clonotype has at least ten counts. The CDR3 nucleotides read TGTGCCAGCAGCTCCTCGACTAGGAAGGCTGGGGCCAACGTCCTGACTTTC. This codes for CASSSSTRKAGANVLTF. The V call is TRBV7-3, the J call TRBJ2-6; a weak D match, TRBD2 (6 bases). The V gene lost 4 bases and the J gene lost 2 bases, with 15 bases spanning the gap. Germline CDR1 is SGHTA and CDR2 is FQGTGA. The CDR3 has 17 amino acids.

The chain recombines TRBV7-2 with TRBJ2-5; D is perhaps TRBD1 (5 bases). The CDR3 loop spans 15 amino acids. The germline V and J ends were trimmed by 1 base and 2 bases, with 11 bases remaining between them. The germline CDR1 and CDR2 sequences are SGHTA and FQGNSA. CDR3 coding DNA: TGTGCCAGCAGCTTAGTGTCGACAGTGCAAGAGACCCAGTACTTC. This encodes CASSLVSTVQETQYF.

CDR3 DNA sequence: TGTGCCACCGTCGCCATACTACTAGCGGGAGGTTACGAGCAGTACTTC. Translating it yields CATVAILLAGGYEQYF. This sequence joins TRBV10-3 and TRBJ2-7; the match to TRBD2 covers 12 bases. The germline gives CDR1 ENHRY, CDR2 SYGVKD. J was trimmed by 4 bases and V by 10 bases; bases with no gene match: 14. The CDR3 is 16 residues long.

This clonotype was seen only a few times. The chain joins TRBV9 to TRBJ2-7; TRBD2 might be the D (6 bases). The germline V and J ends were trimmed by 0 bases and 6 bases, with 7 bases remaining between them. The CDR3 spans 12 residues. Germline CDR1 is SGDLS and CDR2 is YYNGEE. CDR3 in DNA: TGTGCCAGCAGCGTAGGCGGGGCCGAGCAGTACTTC. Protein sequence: CASSVGGAEQYF.

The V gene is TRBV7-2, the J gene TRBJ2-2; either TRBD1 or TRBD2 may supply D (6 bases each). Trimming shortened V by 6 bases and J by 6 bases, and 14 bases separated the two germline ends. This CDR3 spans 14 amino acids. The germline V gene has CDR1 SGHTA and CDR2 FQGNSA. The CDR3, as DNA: TGTGCCAGCAGACGACAGGAGGGATCCGGGGAGCTGTTTTTT. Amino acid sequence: CASRRQEGSGELFF. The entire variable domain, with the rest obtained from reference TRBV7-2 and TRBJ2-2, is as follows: GAGVSQSPSNKVTEKGKDVELRCDPISGHTALYWYRQSLGQGLEFLIYFQGNSAPDKSGLPSDRFSAERTGGSVSTLTIQRTQQEDSAVYLCASRRQEGSGELFFGEGSRLTVL.

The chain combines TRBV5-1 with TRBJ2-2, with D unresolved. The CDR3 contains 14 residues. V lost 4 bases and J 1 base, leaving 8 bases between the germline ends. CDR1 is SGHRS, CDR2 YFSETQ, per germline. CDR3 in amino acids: CASSPRWNTGELFF. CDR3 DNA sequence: TGCGCCAGCAGCCCGAGATGGAACACCGGGGAGCTGTTTTTT.

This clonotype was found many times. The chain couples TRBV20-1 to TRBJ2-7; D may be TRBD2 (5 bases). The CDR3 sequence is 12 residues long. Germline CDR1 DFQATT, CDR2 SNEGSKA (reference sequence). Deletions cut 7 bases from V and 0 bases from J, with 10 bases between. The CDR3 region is CSVGSGSYEQYF. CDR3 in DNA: TGCAGTGTTGGCAGCGGCTCCTACGAGCAGTACTTC.

The DNA for the CDR3 is TGTGCCGCGGGGGGGCCAGGGGCGGACGAGCAGTACTTC. Encoded protein: CAAGGPGADEQYF. The J gene is TRBJ2-7, the V gene TRBV19; 9 bases are a match to TRBD2. Trimming at V came to 11 bases and at J to 5 bases, leaving 10 bases not matched to a gene. The CDR3 consists of 13 residues. Germline CDR1 LNHDA, CDR2 SQIVND (reference sequence).

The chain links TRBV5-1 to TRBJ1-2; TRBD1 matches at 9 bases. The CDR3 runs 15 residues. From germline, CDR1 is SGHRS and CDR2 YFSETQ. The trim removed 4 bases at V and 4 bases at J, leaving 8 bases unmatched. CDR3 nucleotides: TGCGCCAGCAGCGGACAGGGACAGGGCACCTATGGCTACACCTTC. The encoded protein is CASSGQGQGTYGYTF.

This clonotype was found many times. The CDR3 sequence: CAISPGQEETQYF. The CDR3 coding sequence is TGTGCCATCAGCCCAGGACAGGAAGAGACCCAGTACTTC. V usage is TRBV10-3 and J usage is TRBJ2-5, with 7 bases aligning to TRBD1. This CDR3 comprises 13 residues. Germline V gene lookup returns CDR1 ENHRY and CDR2 SYGVKD. V gave up 6 bases and J gave up 3 bases; unmatched junction bases: 4.

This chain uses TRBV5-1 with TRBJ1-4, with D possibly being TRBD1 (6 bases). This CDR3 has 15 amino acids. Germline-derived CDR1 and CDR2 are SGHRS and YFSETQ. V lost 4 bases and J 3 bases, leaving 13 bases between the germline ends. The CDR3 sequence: CASSRQQGANEKLFF. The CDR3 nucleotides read TGCGCCAGCAGCCGCCAACAGGGCGCTAATGAAAAACTGTTTTTT.

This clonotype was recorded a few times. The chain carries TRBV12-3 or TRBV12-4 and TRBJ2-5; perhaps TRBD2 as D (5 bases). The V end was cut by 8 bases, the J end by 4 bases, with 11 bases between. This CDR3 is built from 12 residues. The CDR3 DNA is TGTGCCAGCTCGGAGGACGGAGAGACCCAGTACTTC. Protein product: CASSEDGETQYF.

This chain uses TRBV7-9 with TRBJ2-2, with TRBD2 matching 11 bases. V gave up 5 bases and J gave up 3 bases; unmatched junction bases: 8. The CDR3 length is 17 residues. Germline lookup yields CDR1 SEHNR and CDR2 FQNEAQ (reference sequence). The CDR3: CASSPGLAEPHTGELFF. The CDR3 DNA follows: TGTGCCAGCAGCCCGGGACTAGCGGAACCTCACACCGGGGAGCTGTTTTTT.

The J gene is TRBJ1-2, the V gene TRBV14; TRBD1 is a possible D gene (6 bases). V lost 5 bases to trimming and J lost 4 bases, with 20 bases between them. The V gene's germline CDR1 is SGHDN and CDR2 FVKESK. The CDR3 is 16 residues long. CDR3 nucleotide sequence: TGTGCCAGCAGCAGGACAGCCGGGACGGACCTCTATGGCTACACCTTC. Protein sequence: CASSRTAGTDLYGYTF.

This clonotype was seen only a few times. The CDR3 reads CASSQDMWGDEQYF. CDR3 DNA sequence: TGTGCCAGCAGCCAAGATATGTGGGGTGACGAGCAGTACTTC. The rearrangement uses TRBV7-9 and TRBJ2-7; no definite D call. Trimming cost V 5 bases and J 5 bases, with 16 bases left between them. The CDR3 extends over 14 amino acids. Germline CDR1 is SEHNR and CDR2 is FQNEAQ (reference sequence).

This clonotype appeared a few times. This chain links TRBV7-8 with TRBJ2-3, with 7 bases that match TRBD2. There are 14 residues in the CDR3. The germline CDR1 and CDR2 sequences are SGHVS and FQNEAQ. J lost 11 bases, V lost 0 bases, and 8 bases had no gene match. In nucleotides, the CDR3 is TGTGCCAGCAGCTTAGCGCAGGGAGCGGGAATGCAGTATTTT. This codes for CASSLAQGAGMQYF.

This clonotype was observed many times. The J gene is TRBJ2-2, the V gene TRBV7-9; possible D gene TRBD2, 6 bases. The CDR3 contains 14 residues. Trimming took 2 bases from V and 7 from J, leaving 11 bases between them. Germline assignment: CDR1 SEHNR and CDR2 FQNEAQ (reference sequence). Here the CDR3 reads CASSLPSEVGELFF. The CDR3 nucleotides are TGTGCCAGCAGCTTACCTAGCGAGGTCGGGGAGCTGTTTTTT.

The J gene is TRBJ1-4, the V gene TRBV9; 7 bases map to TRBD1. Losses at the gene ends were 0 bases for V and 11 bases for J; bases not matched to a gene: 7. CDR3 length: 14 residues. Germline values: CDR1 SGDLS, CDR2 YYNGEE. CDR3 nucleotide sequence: TGTGCCAGCAGCGTAGCCACAGGGGAGAGGAAACTGTTTTTT. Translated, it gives CASSVATGERKLFF. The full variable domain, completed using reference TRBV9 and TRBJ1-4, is DSGVTQTPKHLITATGQRVTLRCSPRSGDLSVYWYQQSLDQGLQFLIQYYNGEERAKGNILERFSAQQFPDLHSELNLSSLELGDSALYFCASSVATGERKLFFGSGTQLSVL.

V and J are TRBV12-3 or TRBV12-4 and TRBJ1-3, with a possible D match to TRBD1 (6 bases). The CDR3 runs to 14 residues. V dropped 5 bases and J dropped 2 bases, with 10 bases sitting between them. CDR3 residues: CASSPNRAGNTIYF. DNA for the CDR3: TGTGCCAGCAGTCCGAACAGGGCTGGAAACACCATATATTTT.

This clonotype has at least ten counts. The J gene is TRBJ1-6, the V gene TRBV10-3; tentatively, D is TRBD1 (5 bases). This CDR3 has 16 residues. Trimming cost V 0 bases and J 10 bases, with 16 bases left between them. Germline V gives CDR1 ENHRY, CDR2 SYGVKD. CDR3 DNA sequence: TGTGCCATCAGTGAGTCCGGCGAGGGGTTACGATCACCCCTCCACTTT. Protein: CAISESGEGLRSPLHF.

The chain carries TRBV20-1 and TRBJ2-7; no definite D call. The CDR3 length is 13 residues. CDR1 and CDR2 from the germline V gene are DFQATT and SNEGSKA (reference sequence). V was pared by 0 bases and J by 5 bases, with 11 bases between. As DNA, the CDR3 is TGCAGTGCTAGAGACCCCCTGTTGGACGAGCAGTACTTC. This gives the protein CSARDPLLDEQYF.

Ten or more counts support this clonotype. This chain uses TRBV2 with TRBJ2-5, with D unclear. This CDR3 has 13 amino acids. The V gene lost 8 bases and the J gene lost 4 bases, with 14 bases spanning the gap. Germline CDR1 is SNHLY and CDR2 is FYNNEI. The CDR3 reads CASETGPGETQYF. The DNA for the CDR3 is TGTGCCAGCGAGACTGGGCCAGGAGAGACCCAGTACTTC.

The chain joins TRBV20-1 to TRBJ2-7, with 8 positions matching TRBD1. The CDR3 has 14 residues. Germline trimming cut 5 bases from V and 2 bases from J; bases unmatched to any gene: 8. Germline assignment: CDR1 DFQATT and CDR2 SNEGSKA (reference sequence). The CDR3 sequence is CSALTGTGAYEQYF. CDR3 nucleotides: TGCAGTGCTCTAACCGGGACAGGAGCCTACGAGCAGTACTTC.

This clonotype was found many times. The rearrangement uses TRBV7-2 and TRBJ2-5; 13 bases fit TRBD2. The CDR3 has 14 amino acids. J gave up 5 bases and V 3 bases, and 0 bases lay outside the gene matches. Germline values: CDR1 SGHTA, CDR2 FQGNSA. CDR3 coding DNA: TGTGCCAGCAGCTTGACTAGCGGGAGGGAGACCCAGTACTTC. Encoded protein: CASSLTSGRETQYF.

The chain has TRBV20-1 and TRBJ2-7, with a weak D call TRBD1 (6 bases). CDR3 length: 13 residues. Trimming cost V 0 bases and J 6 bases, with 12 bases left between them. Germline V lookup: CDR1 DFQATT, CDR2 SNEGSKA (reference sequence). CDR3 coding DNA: TGCAGTGCTAGAGATATACAGGGCGGCGAGCAGTACTTC. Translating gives CSARDIQGGEQYF.

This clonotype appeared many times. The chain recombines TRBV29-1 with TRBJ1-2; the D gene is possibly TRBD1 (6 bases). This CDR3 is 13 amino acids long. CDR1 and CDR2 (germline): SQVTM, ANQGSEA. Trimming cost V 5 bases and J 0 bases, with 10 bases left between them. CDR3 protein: CSVRGGANYGYTF. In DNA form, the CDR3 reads TGCAGCGTTCGAGGGGGAGCTAACTATGGCTACACCTTC. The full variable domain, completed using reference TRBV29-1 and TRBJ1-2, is SAVISQKPSRDICQRGTSLTIQCQVDSQVTMMFWYRQQPGQSLTLIATANQGSEATYESGFVIDKFPISRPNLTFSTLTVSNMSPEDSSIYLCSVRGGANYGYTFGSGTRLTVV.